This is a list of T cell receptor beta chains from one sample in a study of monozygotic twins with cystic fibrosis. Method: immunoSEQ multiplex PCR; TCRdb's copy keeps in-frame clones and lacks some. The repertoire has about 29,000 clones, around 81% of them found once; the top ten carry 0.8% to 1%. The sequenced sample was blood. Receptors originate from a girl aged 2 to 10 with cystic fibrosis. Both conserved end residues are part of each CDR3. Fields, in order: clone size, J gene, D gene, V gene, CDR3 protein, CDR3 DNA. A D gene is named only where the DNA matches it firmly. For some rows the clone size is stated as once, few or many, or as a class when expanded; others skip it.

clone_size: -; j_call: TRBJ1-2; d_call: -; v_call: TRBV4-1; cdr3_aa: CASSQDWDGGNYGYTF; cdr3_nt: TGCGCCAGCAGCCAAGATTGGGATGGGGGGAACTATGGCTACACCTTC
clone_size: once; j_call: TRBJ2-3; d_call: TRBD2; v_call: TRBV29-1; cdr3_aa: CSVDGLGGRYTDTQYF; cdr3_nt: TGCAGCGTCGACGGGTTGGGGGGGAGATACACAGATACGCAGTATTTT
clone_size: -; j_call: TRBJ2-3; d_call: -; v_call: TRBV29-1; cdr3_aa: CSARDPGGTDTQYF; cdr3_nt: TGCAGCGCCCGGGACCCAGGGGGCACAGATACGCAGTATTTT
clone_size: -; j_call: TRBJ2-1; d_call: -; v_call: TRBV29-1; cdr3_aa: CSVTRDWGYPNEQFF; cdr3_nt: TGCAGCGTGACCCGTGACTGGGGTTATCCGAATGAGCAGTTCTTC
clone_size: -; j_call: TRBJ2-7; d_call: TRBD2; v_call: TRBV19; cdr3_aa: CASSRTSGNSEQYF; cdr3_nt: TGTGCCAGTAGTAGAACTAGCGGGAATAGCGAGCAGTACTTC
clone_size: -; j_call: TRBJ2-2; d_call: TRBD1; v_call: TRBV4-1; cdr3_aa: CASSLNKGQENSNTGELFF; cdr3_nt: TGCGCCAGCAGCCTTAATAAGGGACAGGAGAATTCGAACACCGGGGAGCTGTTTTTT
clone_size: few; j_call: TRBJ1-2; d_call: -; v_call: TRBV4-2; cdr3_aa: CASSPELESPYGYTF; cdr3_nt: TGTGCCAGCAGCCCGGAACTTGAATCTCCGTATGGCTACACCTTC
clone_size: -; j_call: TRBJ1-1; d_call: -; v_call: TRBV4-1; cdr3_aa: CASSQDSRGVGTEAFF; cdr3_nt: TGCGCCAGCAGCCAAGATTCACGGGGAGTAGGGACTGAAGCTTTCTTT
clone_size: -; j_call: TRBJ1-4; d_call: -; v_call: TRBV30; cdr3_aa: CAWSVGRPGATNEKLFF; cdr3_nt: TGTGCCTGGAGTGTAGGTCGGCCTGGCGCAACTAATGAAAAACTGTTTTTT
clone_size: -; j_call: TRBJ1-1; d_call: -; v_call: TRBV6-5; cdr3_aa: CASRRPGDLNTEAFF; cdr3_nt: TGTGCCAGCAGGAGACCAGGGGACCTGAACACTGAAGCTTTCTTT
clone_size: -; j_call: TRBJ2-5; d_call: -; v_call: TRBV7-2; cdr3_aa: CASSPLTGASETQYF; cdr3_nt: TGTGCCAGCAGCCCTCTGACGGGAGCGAGCGAGACCCAGTACTTC
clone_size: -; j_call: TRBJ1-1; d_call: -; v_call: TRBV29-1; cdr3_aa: CSVALLAVTEAFF; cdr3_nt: TGCAGCGTTGCTCTGTTGGCAGTCACTGAAGCTTTCTTT
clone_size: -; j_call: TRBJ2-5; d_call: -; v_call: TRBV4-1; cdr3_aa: CASSQNGGTQYF; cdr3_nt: TGCGCCAGCAGCCAAAACGGGGGGACCCAGTACTTC
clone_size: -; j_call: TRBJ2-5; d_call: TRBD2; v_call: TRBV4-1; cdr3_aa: CASSQKWAGGMETQYF; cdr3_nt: TGCGCCAGCAGCCAAAAGTGGGCGGGAGGAATGGAGACCCAGTACTTC
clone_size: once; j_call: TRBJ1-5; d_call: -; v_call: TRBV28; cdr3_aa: CASRGINQPQHF; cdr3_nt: TGTGCCAGCAGGGGAATCAATCAGCCCCAGCATTTT
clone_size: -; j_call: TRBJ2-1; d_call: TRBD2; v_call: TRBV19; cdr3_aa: CASSLGTSGYNEQFF; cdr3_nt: TGTGCCAGTAGCCTCGGGACTAGCGGCTACAATGAGCAGTTCTTC
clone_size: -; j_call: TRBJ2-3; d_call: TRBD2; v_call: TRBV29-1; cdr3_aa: CSVVTSGRADTQYF; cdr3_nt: TGCAGCGTCGTGACTAGCGGGAGGGCAGATACGCAGTATTTT
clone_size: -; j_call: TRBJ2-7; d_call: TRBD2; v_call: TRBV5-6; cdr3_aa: CASSLAGNSYEQYF; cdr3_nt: TGTGCCAGCAGCCTAGCGGGGAACTCCTACGAGCAGTACTTC
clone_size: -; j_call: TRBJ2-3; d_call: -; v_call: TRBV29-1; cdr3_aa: CSAEAESTDTQYF; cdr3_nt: TGCAGCGCCGAGGCAGAGAGCACAGATACGCAGTATTTT
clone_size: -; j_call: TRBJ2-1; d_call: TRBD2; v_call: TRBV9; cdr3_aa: CASSVDASGGFSYNEQFF; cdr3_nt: TGTGCCAGCAGCGTAGACGCTAGCGGGGGATTCTCCTACAATGAGCAGTTCTTC
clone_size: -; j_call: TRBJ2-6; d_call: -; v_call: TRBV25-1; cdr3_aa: CASSDGRHSGANVLTF; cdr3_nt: TGTGCCAGCAGTGACGGACGTCACTCTGGGGCCAACGTCCTGACTTTC
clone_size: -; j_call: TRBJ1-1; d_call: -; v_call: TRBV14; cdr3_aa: CASSQEYLRNMNTEAFF; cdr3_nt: TGTGCCAGCAGCCAGGAGTACTTAAGAAACATGAACACTGAAGCTTTCTTT
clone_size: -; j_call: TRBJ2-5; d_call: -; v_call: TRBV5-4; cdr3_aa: CASSLGKGGKETQYF; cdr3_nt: TGTGCCAGCAGCTTAGGAAAAGGGGGGAAAGAGACCCAGTACTTC
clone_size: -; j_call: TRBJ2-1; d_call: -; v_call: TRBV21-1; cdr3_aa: CASSGRTSGTNNEQFF; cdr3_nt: TGTGCCAGCAGCGGGCGGACTAGCGGGACAAACAATGAGCAGTTCTTC
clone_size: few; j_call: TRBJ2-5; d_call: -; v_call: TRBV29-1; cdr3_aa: CSVGIQETQYF; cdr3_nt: TGCAGCGTTGGTATCCAAGAGACCCAGTACTTC
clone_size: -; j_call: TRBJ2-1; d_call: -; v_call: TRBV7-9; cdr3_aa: CASSPYNEQFF; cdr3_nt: TGTGCCAGCAGCCCGTACAATGAGCAGTTCTTC
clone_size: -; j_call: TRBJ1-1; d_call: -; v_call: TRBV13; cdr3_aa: CASSLRGENTEAFF; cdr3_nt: TGTGCCAGCAGCCTCCGGGGGGAAAACACTGAAGCTTTCTTT
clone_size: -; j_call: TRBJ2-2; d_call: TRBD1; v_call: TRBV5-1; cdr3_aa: CASSPGQISTGELFF; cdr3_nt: TGCGCCAGCAGCCCGGGACAGATAAGCACCGGGGAGCTGTTTTTT
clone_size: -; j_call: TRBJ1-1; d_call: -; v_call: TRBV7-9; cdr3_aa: CASSFRDKPSANTEAFF; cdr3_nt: TGTGCCAGCAGCTTCCGGGACAAGCCTTCCGCGAACACTGAAGCTTTCTTT
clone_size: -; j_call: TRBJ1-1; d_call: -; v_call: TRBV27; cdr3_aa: CASSLTAGMQAFF; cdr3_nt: TGTGCCAGCAGTTTAACTGCAGGGATGCAAGCTTTCTTT
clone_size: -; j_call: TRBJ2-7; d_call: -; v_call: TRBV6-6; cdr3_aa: CASRGGASSYEQYF; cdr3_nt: TGTGCCAGCAGGGGGGGGGCAAGCTCCTACGAGCAGTACTTC
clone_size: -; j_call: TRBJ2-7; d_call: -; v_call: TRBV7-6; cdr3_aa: CASSLSVSTSYEQYF; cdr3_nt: TGTGCCAGCAGCTTATCGGTCAGCACCTCCTACGAGCAGTACTTC
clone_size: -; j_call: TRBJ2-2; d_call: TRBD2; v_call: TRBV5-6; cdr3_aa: CASSLLAGGNTGELFF; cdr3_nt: TGTGCCAGCAGCCTATTAGCGGGAGGCAACACCGGGGAGCTGTTTTTT
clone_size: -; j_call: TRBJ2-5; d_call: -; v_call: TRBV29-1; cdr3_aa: CSVAAEETQYF; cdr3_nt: TGCAGCGTCGCCGCCGAAGAGACCCAGTACTTC
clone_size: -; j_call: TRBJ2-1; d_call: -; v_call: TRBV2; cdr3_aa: CASLLTNEQFF; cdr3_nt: TGTGCCTCCCTATTAACGAATGAGCAGTTCTTC
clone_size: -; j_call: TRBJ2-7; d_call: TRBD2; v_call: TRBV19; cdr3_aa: CASSRIGAGVGDEQYF; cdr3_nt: TGTGCCAGTAGTAGAATTGGCGCGGGAGTCGGCGACGAGCAGTACTTC
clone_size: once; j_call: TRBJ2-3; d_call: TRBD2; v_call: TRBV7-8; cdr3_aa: CASSRTTSGRLDTQYF; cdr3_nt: TGTGCCAGCAGCCGGACGACTAGCGGGAGACTTGATACGCAGTATTTT
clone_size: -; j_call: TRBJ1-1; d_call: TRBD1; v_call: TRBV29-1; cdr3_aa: CSGRGQGLTEAFF; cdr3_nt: TGCAGCGGGAGAGGACAGGGATTAACTGAAGCTTTCTTT
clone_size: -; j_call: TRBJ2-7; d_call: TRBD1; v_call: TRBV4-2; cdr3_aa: CASSPLQTGAEQYF; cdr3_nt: TGTGCCAGCAGCCCCCTCCAGACAGGGGCCGAGCAGTACTTC
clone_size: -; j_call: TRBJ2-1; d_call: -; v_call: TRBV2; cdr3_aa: CASSRTVSGNEQFF; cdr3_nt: TGTGCCAGCAGTCGGACAGTTTCCGGCAATGAGCAGTTCTTC
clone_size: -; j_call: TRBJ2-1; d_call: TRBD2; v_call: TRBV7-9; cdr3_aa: CASSPPGLAGGNEQFF; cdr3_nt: TGTGCCAGCAGCCCACCGGGACTAGCGGGAGGAAATGAGCAGTTCTTC
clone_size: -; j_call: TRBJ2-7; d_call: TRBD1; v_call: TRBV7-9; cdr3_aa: CASSFGTGAYEQYF; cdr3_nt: TGTGCCAGCAGCTTCGGGACAGGCGCCTACGAGCAGTACTTC
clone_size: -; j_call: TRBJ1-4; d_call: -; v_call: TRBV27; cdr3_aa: CASRGHYLELTNEKLFF; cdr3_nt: TGTGCCAGCAGGGGACATTACCTCGAGCTAACTAATGAAAAACTGTTTTTT
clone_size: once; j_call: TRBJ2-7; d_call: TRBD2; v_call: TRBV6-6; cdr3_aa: CASSSSGRANEQYF; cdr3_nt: TGTGCCAGCAGTTCTAGCGGGAGGGCCAACGAGCAGTACTTC
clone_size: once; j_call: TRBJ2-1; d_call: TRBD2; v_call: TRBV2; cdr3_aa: CATAGGSYGDEQFF; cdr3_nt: TGTGCCACAGCGGGAGGGTCTTATGGCGATGAGCAGTTCTTC
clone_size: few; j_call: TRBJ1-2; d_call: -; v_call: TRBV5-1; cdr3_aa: CASSLLAGRGYGYTF; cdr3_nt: TGCGCCAGCAGCTTGCTAGCCGGACGGGGCTATGGCTACACCTTC
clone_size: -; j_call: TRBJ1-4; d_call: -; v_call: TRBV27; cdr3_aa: CASSLWGEKLFF; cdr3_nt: TGTGCCAGCAGTCTCTGGGGTGAAAAACTGTTTTTT
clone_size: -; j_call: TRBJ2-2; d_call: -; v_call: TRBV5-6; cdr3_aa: CASSLGWAGELFF; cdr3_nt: TGTGCCAGCAGCTTGGGGTGGGCCGGGGAGCTGTTTTTT
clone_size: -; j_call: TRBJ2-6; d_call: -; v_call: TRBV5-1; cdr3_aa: CASSLQGDSGANVLTF; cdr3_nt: TGCGCCAGCAGCTTGCAGGGCGACTCTGGGGCCAACGTCCTGACTTTC
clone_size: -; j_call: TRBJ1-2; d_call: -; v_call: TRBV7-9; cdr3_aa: CASSLSRTGWSNYGYTF; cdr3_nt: TGTGCCAGCAGCTTAAGTCGGACGGGGTGGTCTAACTATGGCTACACCTTC
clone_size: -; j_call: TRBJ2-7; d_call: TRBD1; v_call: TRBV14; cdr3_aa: CASSQDRTGSYEQYF; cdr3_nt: TGTGCCAGCAGCCAAGATCGGACAGGGAGCTACGAGCAGTACTTC
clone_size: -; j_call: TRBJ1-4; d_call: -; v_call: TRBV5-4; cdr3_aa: CASSYGNRDDEKLFF; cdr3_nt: TGTGCCAGCAGCTACGGGAACAGGGATGATGAAAAACTGTTTTTT
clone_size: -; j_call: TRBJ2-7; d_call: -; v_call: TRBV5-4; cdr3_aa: CASSLTYEATVEQYF; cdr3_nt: TGTGCCAGCAGCTTAACCTACGAGGCGACCGTCGAGCAGTACTTC
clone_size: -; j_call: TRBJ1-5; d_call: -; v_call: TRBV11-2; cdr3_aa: CASSLATVDGGQPQHF; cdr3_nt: TGTGCCAGCAGCTTAGCGACAGTCGATGGGGGCCAGCCCCAGCATTTT
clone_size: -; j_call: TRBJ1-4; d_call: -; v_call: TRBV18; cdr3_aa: CASSPPSNEKLFF; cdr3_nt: TGTGCCAGCTCACCACCGAGTAATGAAAAACTGTTTTTT
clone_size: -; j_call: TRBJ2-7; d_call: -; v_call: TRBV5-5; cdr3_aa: CASSLELGSYEQYF; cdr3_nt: TGTGCCAGCAGCTTGGAACTAGGTAGTTACGAGCAGTACTTC
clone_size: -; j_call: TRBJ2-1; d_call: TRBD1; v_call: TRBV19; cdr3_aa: CASRTLGDRIHSEQFF; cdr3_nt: TGTGCCAGTAGGACCCTCGGGGACAGGATTCATTCTGAGCAGTTCTTC